A selection of T cell receptor beta chains follows, all from one sample in a study of blood T cell repertoires in COVID-19. The method was immunoSEQ multiplex PCR; TCRdb's version includes in-frame clones alone and lacks a portion of them. The sample records some 200,000 clones, 90% to 95% being singletons. Sequencing was performed on peripheral blood. The receptors originated from a man aged 25-40 years with acute or convalescent COVID-19. Both conserved end residues are part of each CDR3. D genes are given only for firm matches. Not every row has a clone size; where given, it reads once, few, many or a size class.

clone size: .; D gene: TRBD1; V gene: TRBV5-1; J gene: TRBJ1-2; CDR3 DNA: TGCGCCAGCAGCTTGCGACAGGGACACTATGGCTACACCTTC; CDR3 protein: CASSLRQGHYGYTF
clone size: .; D gene: TRBD1; V gene: TRBV7-8; J gene: TRBJ2-2; CDR3 DNA: TGTGCCAGCAGCTTTGTACAGGGGGCTTACACCGGGGAGCTGTTTTTT; CDR3 protein: CASSFVQGAYTGELFF
clone size: once; D gene: .; V gene: TRBV18; J gene: TRBJ1-4; CDR3 DNA: TGTGCCAGCTCCCCTAATTCTGCAACTAATGAAAAACTGTTTTTT; CDR3 protein: CASSPNSATNEKLFF
clone size: .; D gene: .; V gene: TRBV5-1; J gene: TRBJ1-1; CDR3 DNA: TGCGCCAGCAGCTTGGGGGCAGGGGATACCACTGAAGCTTTCTTT; CDR3 protein: CASSLGAGDTTEAFF
clone size: .; D gene: TRBD2; V gene: TRBV5-1; J gene: TRBJ2-5; CDR3 DNA: TGCGCCAGCTGCCGAGCGGGGGGAAGCCAAGAGACCCAGTACTTC; CDR3 protein: CASCRAGGSQETQYF
clone size: .; D gene: TRBD2; V gene: TRBV28; J gene: TRBJ2-1; CDR3 DNA: TGTGCCAGCAGTCCCCCCCTCGGGGGGGGCTCCTACAATGAGCAGTTCTTC; CDR3 protein: CASSPPLGGGSYNEQFF
clone size: .; D gene: TRBD1; V gene: TRBV5-1; J gene: TRBJ1-2; CDR3 DNA: TGCGCCAGCAGGGCAACCGGGACAGGGGTTGGCTACACCTTC; CDR3 protein: CASRATGTGVGYTF
clone size: .; D gene: TRBD1; V gene: TRBV10-2; J gene: TRBJ2-1; CDR3 DNA: TGCGCCAGCAGTTCGACAGGGAGTAGCTCCTACAATGAGCAGTTCTTC; CDR3 protein: CASSSTGSSSYNEQFF
clone size: .; D gene: TRBD1; V gene: TRBV28; J gene: TRBJ1-6; CDR3 DNA: TGTGCCAGCAGTTCGGGGACAGGGCGGAGCTCCTATAATTCACCCCTCCACTTT; CDR3 protein: CASSSGTGRSSYNSPLHF
clone size: .; D gene: .; V gene: TRBV11-2; J gene: TRBJ1-6; CDR3 DNA: TGTGCCAGCAGCTTAGAACAGGGTTATTCACCCCTCCACTTT; CDR3 protein: CASSLEQGYSPLHF